This T cell receptor (beta chain) appears in the sequencing data of a study of blood T cell repertoires in COVID-19. TCRdb keeps only in-frame clones here, not all; method: immunoSEQ multiplex PCR. The table shows 80,000 to 90,000 clones, with approximately 86% occurring only once. From germline, CDR1 is LGHNA and CDR2 YNFKEQ. J was trimmed by 4 bases and V by 0 bases; bases with no gene match: 6. The length of the CDR3 is 18 residues. Sequencing was performed on peripheral blood. The chain carries TRBV4-2 and TRBJ2-1; 13 positions agree with TRBD2. This receptor was identified in a woman aged 80 or over with COVID-19, enrolled during active disease. The CDR3 loop is CASSQEGGLAGRYNEQFF. The CDR3 DNA is TGTGCCAGCAGCCAAGAGGGGGGACTAGCGGGGAGATACAATGAGCAGTTCTTC.